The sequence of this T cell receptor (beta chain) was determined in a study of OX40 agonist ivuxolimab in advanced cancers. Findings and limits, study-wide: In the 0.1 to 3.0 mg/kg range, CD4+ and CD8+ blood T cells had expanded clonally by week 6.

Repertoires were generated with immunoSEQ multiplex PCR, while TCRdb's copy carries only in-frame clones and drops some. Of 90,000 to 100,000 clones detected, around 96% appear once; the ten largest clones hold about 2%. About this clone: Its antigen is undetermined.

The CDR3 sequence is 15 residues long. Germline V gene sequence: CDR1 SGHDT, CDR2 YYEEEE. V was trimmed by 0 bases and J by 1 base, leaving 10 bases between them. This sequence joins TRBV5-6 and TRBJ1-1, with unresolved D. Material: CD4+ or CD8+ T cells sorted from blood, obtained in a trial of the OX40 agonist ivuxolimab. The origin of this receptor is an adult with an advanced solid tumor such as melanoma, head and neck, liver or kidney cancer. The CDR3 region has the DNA TGTGCCAGCAGCTTGGTGAGGAGCCCGAACACTGAAGCTTTCTTT. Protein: CASSLVRSPNTEAFF.